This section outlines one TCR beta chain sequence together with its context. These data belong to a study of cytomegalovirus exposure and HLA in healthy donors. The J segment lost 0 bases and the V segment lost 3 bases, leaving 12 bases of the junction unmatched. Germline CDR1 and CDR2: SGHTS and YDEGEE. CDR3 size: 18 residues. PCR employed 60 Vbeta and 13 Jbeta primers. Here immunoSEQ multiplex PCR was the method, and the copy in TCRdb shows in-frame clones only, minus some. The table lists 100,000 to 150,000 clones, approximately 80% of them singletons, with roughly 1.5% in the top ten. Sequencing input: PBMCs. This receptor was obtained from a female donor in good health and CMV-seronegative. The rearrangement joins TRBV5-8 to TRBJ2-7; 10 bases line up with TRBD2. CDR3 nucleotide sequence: TGTGCCAGCAGCTCCGGACTAGCGGACCCTGCACGCTCCTACGAGCAGTACTTC. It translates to CASSSGLADPARSYEQYF.